This is a list of T cell receptor beta chains from one sample in a study of shared clonotypes between healthy human individuals. Profiled with immunoSEQ multiplex PCR; TCRdb holds only in-frame clones, not every one. The profile shows over a million clones, around 76% of them singletons. Sequenced: memory CD4+ T cells sorted from blood. These receptor sequences come from a man aged 18 to 35 in good health. Each CDR3 is given with its conserved first and last residue. Each record gives: V gene, clone size, J gene, D gene, CDR3 protein, CDR3 DNA. The D gene is left open where the match is weak. Clone size is shown for a subset of rows, as once, few, many or a class of expanded clone.

V: TRBV6-1; size: once; J: TRBJ1-3; D: TRBD1; CDR3: CASSGNRSGQGPSGNTIYF; DNA: TGTGCCAGCAGTGGAAATCGCTCGGGACAGGGTCCGTCTGGAAACACCATATATTTT
V: TRBV28; size: NA; J: TRBJ2-7; D: TRBD1; CDR3: CASSLDRGRQEQYF; DNA: TGTGCCAGCAGTCTGGACAGGGGGCGTCAGGAGCAGTACTTC
V: TRBV5-1; size: NA; J: TRBJ1-2; D: NA; CDR3: CASSLDGVGYTF; DNA: TGCGCCAGCAGCTTGGACGGGGTCGGCTACACCTTC
V: TRBV5-4; size: NA; J: TRBJ2-5; D: NA; CDR3: CASSLDSGTRGTQYF; DNA: TGTGCCAGCAGCTTGGATTCCGGGACAAGGGGGACCCAGTACTTC
V: TRBV7-9; size: NA; J: TRBJ1-2; D: TRBD1; CDR3: CASSLGRSGTGSWDGYTF; DNA: TGTGCCAGCAGCTTAGGCAGATCCGGGACAGGGAGTTGGGACGGCTACACCTTC
V: TRBV5-3; size: NA; J: TRBJ1-2; D: NA; CDR3: CARSLVKGYTF; DNA: TGTGCCAGAAGCTTGGTTAAAGGCTACACCTTC
V: TRBV21-1; size: NA; J: TRBJ2-5; D: NA; CDR3: CASSKAPAGGQETQYF; DNA: TGTGCCAGCAGCAAAGCCCCAGCGGGGGGACAAGAGACCCAGTACTTC
V: TRBV18; size: NA; J: TRBJ1-4; D: TRBD1; CDR3: CASSPYRGANEKLFF; DNA: TGTGCCAGCTCACCGTACAGGGGGGCTAATGAAAAACTGTTTTTT
V: TRBV10-1; size: NA; J: TRBJ2-7; D: TRBD1; CDR3: CASSKGQDYEQYF; DNA: TGCGCCAGCAGTAAGGGACAGGACTACGAGCAGTACTTC
V: TRBV19; size: NA; J: TRBJ1-6; D: TRBD1; CDR3: CASSTDRVDSPLHF; DNA: TGTGCCAGTAGTACGGACAGGGTGGATTCACCCCTCCACTTT
V: TRBV18; size: NA; J: TRBJ2-7; D: NA; CDR3: CASSPPTSSYEQYF; DNA: TGTGCCAGCTCACCACCGACAAGCTCCTACGAGCAGTACTTC
V: TRBV19; size: NA; J: TRBJ1-2; D: NA; CDR3: CASSTLTRRTYGYTF; DNA: TGTGCCAGCAGCACCTTAACTCGGAGGACCTATGGCTACACCTTC
V: TRBV5-4; size: NA; J: TRBJ2-5; D: NA; CDR3: CASSLAGARETQYF; DNA: TGTGCCAGCAGCTTGGCAGGGGCCCGGGAGACCCAGTACTTC
V: TRBV2; size: NA; J: TRBJ1-1; D: NA; CDR3: CASSEGGQKRF; DNA: TGTGCCAGCAGTGAAGGCGGACAGAAAAGGTTT
V: TRBV6-5; size: NA; J: TRBJ2-1; D: NA; CDR3: CASSYSQGRAEQFF; DNA: TGTGCCAGCAGTTACTCTCAGGGCCGAGCGGAGCAGTTCTTC
V: TRBV6-1; size: NA; J: TRBJ1-1; D: TRBD1; CDR3: CASSKTGGGTEAFF; DNA: TGTGCCAGCAGTAAAACAGGGGGCGGCACTGAAGCTTTCTTT
V: TRBV6-1; size: NA; J: TRBJ1-5; D: NA; CDR3: CASRTSNQPQHF; DNA: TGTGCCAGCAGGACCTCTAATCAGCCCCAGCATTTT
V: TRBV28; size: NA; J: TRBJ1-5; D: NA; CDR3: CASSPWDGGGPQHF; DNA: TGTGCCAGCAGTCCCTGGGACGGTGGGGGGCCCCAGCATTTT
V: TRBV25-1; size: few; J: TRBJ2-7; D: NA; CDR3: CASSATGREQYF; DNA: TGTGCCAGCAGTGCTACAGGTCGCGAGCAGTACTTC
V: TRBV11-3; size: NA; J: TRBJ1-1; D: NA; CDR3: CASSLGGRDTEAFF; DNA: TGTGCCAGCAGCTTGGGGGGTAGGGACACTGAAGCTTTCTTT
V: TRBV28; size: many; J: TRBJ2-6; D: TRBD1; CDR3: CASSDRGVGANVLTF; DNA: TGTGCCAGCAGTGACAGGGGCGTTGGGGCCAACGTCCTGACTTTC
V: TRBV5-1; size: NA; J: TRBJ2-1; D: NA; CDR3: CASSVGESREQFF; DNA: TGCGCCAGCAGCGTGGGGGAATCGCGTGAGCAGTTCTTC
V: TRBV20-1; size: NA; J: TRBJ2-5; D: NA; CDR3: CSAKLKETQYF; DNA: TGCAGTGCTAAACTAAAAGAGACCCAGTACTTC
V: TRBV11-2; size: NA; J: TRBJ2-3; D: NA; CDR3: CASSLGVRDSTDTQYF; DNA: TGTGCCAGCAGCTTAGGGGTCCGGGACAGCACAGATACGCAGTATTTT
V: TRBV5-1; size: NA; J: TRBJ1-1; D: NA; CDR3: CASSLRQVGSNTEAFF; DNA: TGCGCCAGCAGCTTAAGACAGGTTGGCTCGAACACTGAAGCTTTCTTT
V: TRBV30; size: NA; J: TRBJ2-5; D: TRBD1; CDR3: CAWSVRTGLQETQYF; DNA: TGTGCCTGGAGTGTACGGACAGGGTTACAAGAGACCCAGTACTTC
V: TRBV5-1; size: NA; J: TRBJ1-2; D: TRBD1; CDR3: CASSTGQGRDYGYTF; DNA: TGCGCCAGCAGCACCGGACAGGGGAGGGACTATGGCTACACCTTC
V: TRBV5-1; size: once; J: TRBJ2-5; D: TRBD2; CDR3: CASRILAGRGRETQYF; DNA: TGCGCCAGCAGGATACTAGCGGGACGAGGGCGGGAGACCCAGTACTTC